This note documents a single T cell receptor (beta chain) sequence. What antigen it recognizes has not been identified. Base-call qualities are not available, and no considerably larger clone is one nucleotide away. The library was produced with 5' RACE. Sequencing was carried out with an Illumina HiSeq 2000. A universal primer binding site was added through template switching, and the final cDNA carried a unique molecular identifier so that TCR cDNA molecules could be counted accurately. Specific primers in the conserved constant-segment region were used to synthesize first-strand cDNA for the TCR alpha and beta chains. To control for contamination, every cDNA library was double barcoded, receiving both a SMART-Mk sample barcode and Illumina barcodes. Two successive PCR steps introduced TruSeq adapter sequences along with Illumina sample barcodes. The Illumina HiSeq platform was used with custom primers to sequence TCR alpha and beta cDNA libraries. The original methods were these. MiGEC was used to process raw reads and extract unique molecular identifiers, and MiXCR was used to find CDR3 positions. For each individual, recombination models were inferred using an EM algorithm with the repgenHMM and IGoR tools. The tcR package in R was used for shared clonotype analysis, with sharing normalized by the product of cloneset sizes. To study raw recombination without the effects of thymic and clonal selection, out-of-frame nonproductive sequences were analyzed. The public sequencing data were trimmed at Q25 with fastp and processed into clonotypes with MiXCR by TCRdb, which kept only in-frame beta chains. Merged by CDR3 protein, the rows form single entries marked with the most common genes and DNA. TCRdb's processing, not the authors' own work, is the source of the V and J calls. In this sample the table shows 600,000 to 850,000 distinct CDR3 sequences, about 20% of which occur a single time. Of the sample, around 13% is held by the ten largest clones.

V loses 5 bases of germline sequence and J loses 5 bases, and the interval between the two ends is 10 bases. Via the germline V gene, CDR1 is SGHTA and CDR2 FQGTGA. Including the terminal cysteine and phenylalanine, the CDR3 comprises 14 residues. Kept here is only the CDR3 DNA, which spans 42 bases and is read in frame from base 1. Every donor in the study was a healthy Caucasian. The twin cohort comprised three pairs of female monozygotic twins, all aged roughly 18 to 30 years. Peripheral blood mononuclear cells were the source from which RNA for the TCR libraries was isolated. The sample comes from a study of identical twins (dated by TCRdb to 2015 to 2016). Background on the whole study: TCR alpha and beta repertoires from monozygotic twins, unrelated adults of various ages and cord blood were deep-sequenced to test whether fetal clonotypes persist. Replicate twin experiments were performed at different times using different library preparation protocols to rule out contamination. Broad study findings and their caveats: Invariant T cells such as MAIT and iNKT could partly confound zero-insertion analyses, although diverse VJ usage argued against such confounding for most clonotypes. A weaker excess of twin sharing was found in beta out-of-frame sequences because the signal-to-noise ratio was lowered by fewer shared sequences. Abundant cord blood beta clonotypes had fewer insertions, young adult naive repertoires showed a similar but weaker trend, and memory repertoires showed no such trend. Because the same donors could not be followed over many years, the conclusions relied on cross-sectional statistical analysis. Compared with coincidental sharing between unrelated individuals, out-of-frame TCR alpha sequences shared between twins showed an excess of sequences with low generation probability. In monozygotic twins, recombination models systematically underestimated out-of-frame TCR alpha sharing, but the models matched the sharing seen between unrelated individuals.

These sequences were also reported in another study, on T cells expressing NK-cell markers. Drawing on the second study: Three sorted T-cell subsets (CD3+CD56+NKG2C+, CD3+CD56+NKG2C- and CD3+CD56-NKG2C+) from about 8 donors had their TCR beta-chain repertoires profiled. Of the eight sequenced donors, seven were found to be HCMV-seropositive and one was found to be HCMV-seronegative. In several experiments an anti-gammadeltaTCR antibody was added to restrict sorting to alphabetaTCR-expressing T cells. In a handful of donors, the dominant CD3+CD56+NKG2C+ clonotypes ranked among the top 10 CD8+ clonotypes, making up about 1.0-7.0% of CD8+ T cells. Those dominant clonotypes were again the most abundant among CD3+CD56-NKG2C+ cells in a handful of donors, at 28.3-60.1%. Whether the expanded NKG2C-expressing T cell clones were specific for HCMV antigens remained unclear. The study sequenced eight donors, all healthy volunteers chosen at random: three men and five women. HCMV-specific IgG was detected in serum with a commercial ELISA kit to determine HCMV serostatus. For a handful of donors, bulk peripheral blood T-cell repertoires were also sequenced from unsorted PBMC. MIGEC was used to demultiplex reads and group the reads by UMI, and MiTCR was used to assemble and quantify clonotypes. Only TCR cDNA sequences supported by at least two reads were kept to exclude erroneous sequences. The tcR package was used for downstream repertoire analysis, and clonotypes were matched between fractions using CDR3 nucleotide sequence together with V segment. VDJmatch was used to annotate antigen specificity against VDJdb, with one amino acid substitution in CDR3 allowed.

The receptor comes from a young woman in good health. The rearranged chain carries TRBV7-3 and TRBJ2-6; the D gene lacks a confident call. The specimen sequenced was PBMCs. CDR3 reads: CASSSTARANVLTF. The nucleotide sequence reads as follows: TGTGCCAGCAGCAGCACCGCCCGGGCCAACGTCCTGACTTTC. Supplemented by the reference TRBV7-3 and TRBJ2-6 proteins around the CDR3, the complete variable domain is GAGVSQTPSNKVTEKGKYVELRCDPISGHTALYWYRQSLGQGPEFLIYFQGTGAADDSGLPNDRFFAVRPEGSVSTLKIQRTERGDSAVYLCASSSTARANVLTFGAGSRLTVL.